This TCR beta chain was obtained from a study of blood T cell repertoires in COVID-19 (dated by TCRdb to about 2020). With respect to the entire study: Samples from collaborators originated in the United States, Italy and Spain and spanned both the acute and convalescent phases of COVID-19. The material from the prospective study consisted of cDNA or gDNA derived from T cells, B-cell-depleted T cells, or PBMCs. Subjects who had been exposed to COVID-19, were actively infected with it, or had recovered from it provided the deeply sampled blood TCRbeta repertoires that made up the dataset. The repertoires were released in a freely available public database meant as a resource for research on the immune response to SARS-CoV-2. The samples were drawn from the first 160 participants of the ongoing ImmuneRACE study and from more than 1,000 subjects provided by 6 global collaborators. Sample metadata almost always included a de-identified subject ID, COVID-19 status, age in years and sex. Where available, HLA class I and class II types were taken from metadata supplied by the sample provider and were not determined by assay-based typing.

Participants in the prospective study were aged roughly 18 to 95 years, lived in some 24 United States geographic areas, and enrolled through a virtual design. In the prospective study, cohorts were assigned on the basis of participant-reported clinical history obtained from a screening survey and a study questionnaire. ImmuneRACE Cohort 3 recovered participants were defined by two consecutive negative NP/OP PCR tests, healthcare professional clearance, or symptom resolution. In the prospective study, mobile phlebotomists collected whole blood, serum and a nasopharyngeal or oropharyngeal swab from each participant. Additional blood draws and questionnaires over an approximately 2-month period could optionally be provided by prospective study participants. Before DNA extraction, prospective study blood samples were shipped either frozen or at room temperature. Points the paper makes about the study in general: How much clinical and demographic metadata was included differed by source and by participant, and the metadata was provided uncurated.

The germline V gene gives CDR1 as LGHNA and CDR2 as YSLEER. The CDR3 holds 16 amino acids from the cysteine to the phenylalanine. Solely the CDR3 DNA is kept, with 48 bases framed from the first base. Trimmed from V: 0 bases; trimmed from J: 2 bases; junction bases lacking a gene match: 7. For this clone: Its target antigen remains unknown. Base qualities are not at hand, and no much larger clone is one base apart.

The immunoSEQ Assay, a bias-controlled multiplex PCR, was used to amplify TCRbeta CDR3 regions from genomic DNA. Per the source publication's procedure: The number of nucleated cells in each sample was estimated by amplification of reference gene primers within the assay. Sequence reads were collapsed and filtered to measure the absolute abundance of every unique TCRbeta CDR3 rearrangement. For each sample, productive Simpson clonality was calculated as the square root of Simpson's diversity index across productive rearrangements. The source is immuneACCESS, and TCRdb retained only in-frame sequences with V and J called. Part of the clones is not carried over; for the studies checked, unresolved V genes explain less than half of this, and the remainder is unexplained. From that table come the V and J calls and clone size; the DNA was used to work out D and trimming. The sample data list roughly 310,000 clones, and approximately 89% of these were observed just once. The top ten clonotypes cover roughly a tenth of the sample.

The receptor was derived from a woman between 40 and 55 years old who had recovered from COVID-19. The V and J genes are TRBV4-3 and TRBJ2-7, with 7 central nucleotides matching TRBD2. The sequenced material came from PBMCs or T cells enriched from blood (not recorded which). The DNA sequence follows: TGCGCCAGCAGCCAAGATAGGGAGCGGGGAACCTACGAGCAGTACTTC. Translated, this gives CASSQDRERGTYEQYF.